Listed below are T cell receptor beta chains from one sample, sequenced in a study of cytomegalovirus exposure and HLA in healthy donors. The assay was immunoSEQ multiplex PCR, and TCRdb's table has in-frame clones only and misses some. The sample consists of more than 120,000 clones, approximately 80% of them appearing once. The sequenced sample consisted of PBMCs. Receptors originate from a woman aged 40-49 years in good health and CMV-seropositive. The CDR3 runs from the conserved cysteine through the conserved F or W. The D gene is left open where the match is weak. Some rows have no size entry. The others give once, few or many, or a class for an expanded clone.

TRBD1,TRBV28,TRBJ2-5,-,CASSGPGTGRRGTQYF,TGTGCCAGCAGTGGGCCCGGGACAGGAAGAAGGGGGACCCAGTACTTC
-,TRBV20-1,TRBJ1-1,few,CSASSGTEAFF,TGCAGTGCTAGTTCCGGCACTGAAGCTTTCTTT
-,TRBV19,TRBJ2-2,-,CASSIAGNAGELFF,TGTGCCAGTAGTATAGCAGGGAATGCCGGGGAGCTGTTTTTT
TRBD2,TRBV5-6,TRBJ2-3,-,CASSLFAGALSTDTQYF,TGTGCCAGCAGCTTGTTTGCGGGAGCCCTTAGCACAGATACGCAGTATTTT
-,TRBV5-1,TRBJ1-1,-,CASSLASQGTEAFF,TGCGCCAGCAGCTTGGCCTCGCAGGGCACTGAAGCTTTCTTT
-,TRBV4-1,TRBJ2-4,-,CASSQDFRDLAKNIQYF,TGCGCCAGCAGCCAAGACTTCAGGGATCTAGCCAAAAACATTCAGTACTTC
-,TRBV6-1,TRBJ1-5,-,CASTYQGTYQPQHF,TGTGCCAGCACCTACCAGGGGACGTATCAGCCCCAGCATTTT
-,TRBV7-9,TRBJ2-4,few,CASSAPLERVGNIQYF,TGTGCCAGCAGCGCCCCCCTAGAGAGGGTCGGAAACATTCAGTACTTC
TRBD1,TRBV28,TRBJ1-1,-,CASSLYRGLNTEAFF,TGTGCCAGCAGTTTATACAGGGGGCTGAACACTGAAGCTTTCTTT
-,TRBV6-1,TRBJ1-1,-,CASNRGNTEAFF,TGTGCCAGCAATCGAGGGAACACTGAAGCTTTCTTT
-,TRBV6-1,TRBJ2-5,-,CASNYQGLETQYF,TGTGCCAGCAACTACCAGGGGCTGGAGACCCAGTACTTC
TRBD1,TRBV7-2,TRBJ2-1,-,CASSFRTGANEQFF,TGTGCCAGCAGTTTCCGGACAGGGGCGAATGAGCAGTTCTTC
-,TRBV19,TRBJ2-7,-,CASSIGRAGSEQYF,TGTGCCAGTAGTATTGGGCGGGCGGGTAGCGAGCAGTACTTC
-,TRBV29-1,TRBJ1-1,-,CSAQNTEAFF,TGCAGCGCCCAGAACACTGAAGCTTTCTTT
-,TRBV5-8,TRBJ2-7,few,CASSPSGLFGGLFYEQYF,TGTGCCAGCAGCCCATCGGGACTATTCGGGGGGCTCTTCTACGAGCAGTACTTC
-,TRBV5-1,TRBJ2-7,few,CASTLTGTDEQYF,TGCGCCAGCACCCTGACAGGCACGGACGAGCAGTACTTC
-,TRBV4-2,TRBJ1-2,-,CASSQDEAAIIYGYTF,TGTGCCAGCAGCCAAGATGAGGCAGCCATAATCTATGGCTACACCTTC
TRBD2,TRBV2,TRBJ2-1,-,CASTEGGRASNEQFF,TGTGCCAGCACCGAAGGCGGGAGGGCCAGTAATGAGCAGTTCTTC
TRBD1,TRBV7-8,TRBJ1-2,-,CASSSQGRANYGYTF,TGTGCCAGCAGCTCACAGGGGAGAGCTAACTATGGCTACACCTTC
-,TRBV4-1,TRBJ1-3,-,CASSQEFGSRTLKGNTIYF,TGCGCCAGCAGCCAAGAGTTTGGCAGTCGAACACTAAAGGGAAACACCATATATTTT
-,TRBV2,TRBJ2-1,few,CASRGRNEQFF,TGTGCCAGCCGCGGGCGCAATGAGCAGTTCTTC
TRBD1,TRBV7-3,TRBJ2-6,once,CASSRTGSGANVLTF,TGTGCCAGCAGCAGGACAGGGTCTGGGGCCAACGTCCTGACTTTC
TRBD2,TRBV7-8,TRBJ2-7,-,CASSERDRFDEQYF,TGTGCCAGCAGCGAGCGGGACCGTTTCGACGAGCAGTACTTC
-,TRBV5-1,TRBJ2-1,-,CASSLVTEGEQFF,TGCGCCAGCAGCTTGGTTACGGAGGGGGAGCAGTTCTTC
-,TRBV28,TRBJ1-1,-,CASSLPSGGTEAFF,TGTGCCAGCAGTTTACCCAGCGGGGGCACTGAAGCTTTCTTT
-,TRBV23-1,TRBJ1-5,-,CASTNPTGSNQPQHF,TGCGCCAGCACCAACCCAACAGGTAGCAATCAGCCCCAGCATTTT
TRBD1,TRBV7-9,TRBJ1-2,-,CASSERQGRDGYTF,TGTGCCAGCAGCGAAAGACAGGGGCGCGATGGCTACACCTTC
-,TRBV6-5,TRBJ1-1,-,CASSPLGGRNTEAFF,TGTGCCAGCAGTCCGCTCGGGGGGAGGAACACTGAAGCTTTCTTT
TRBD1,TRBV5-6,TRBJ2-7,-,CASSFLDRDTYEQYF,TGTGCCAGCAGCTTCCTGGACAGGGATACCTACGAGCAGTACTTC
TRBD1,TRBV27,TRBJ2-7,-,CASSFRQGGSEQYF,TGTGCCAGCAGTTTCAGACAGGGGGGGAGTGAGCAGTACTTC
-,TRBV10-3,TRBJ1-3,-,CANRQEHTIYF,TGTGCCAATCGACAGGAGCACACCATATATTTT
-,TRBV2,TRBJ2-3,-,CATSRLNTQYF,TGTGCCACCTCTAGACTCAATACGCAGTATTTT
TRBD2,TRBV11-3,TRBJ2-1,-,CASSSRGTSGRADEQFF,TGTGCCAGCAGCTCACGTGGGACTAGCGGGAGGGCCGATGAGCAGTTCTTC
-,TRBV27,TRBJ1-4,-,CASSFSGFDEKLFF,TGTGCCAGCAGTTTTAGCGGATTCGATGAAAAACTGTTTTTT
TRBD1,TRBV5-4,TRBJ1-2,-,CASSLGLGQGEGGYTF,TGTGCCAGCAGCCTTGGCCTGGGACAGGGTGAGGGTGGCTACACCTTC